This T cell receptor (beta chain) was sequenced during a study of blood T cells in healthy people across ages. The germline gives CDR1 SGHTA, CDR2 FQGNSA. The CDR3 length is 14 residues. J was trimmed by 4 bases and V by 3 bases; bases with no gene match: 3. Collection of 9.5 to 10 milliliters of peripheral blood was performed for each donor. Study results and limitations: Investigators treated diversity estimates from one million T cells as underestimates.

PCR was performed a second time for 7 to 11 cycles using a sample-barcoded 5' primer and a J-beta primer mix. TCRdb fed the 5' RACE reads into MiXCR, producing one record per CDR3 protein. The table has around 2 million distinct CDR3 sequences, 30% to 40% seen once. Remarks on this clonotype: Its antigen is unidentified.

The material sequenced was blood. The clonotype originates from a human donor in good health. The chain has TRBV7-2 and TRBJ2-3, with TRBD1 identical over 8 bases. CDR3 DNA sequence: TGTGCCAGCAGCTTCTGGACAGGGTCAGATACGCAGTATTTT. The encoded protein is CASSFWTGSDTQYF.